This T cell receptor (beta chain) was recorded in a study of cytomegalovirus exposure and HLA in healthy donors. Findings of the study overall: A missense variant in DCLRE1C was later tied to TCR beta V- and J-gene trimming.

The PCR employed 60 Vbeta primers together with 13 Jbeta primers. Profiling relied on immunoSEQ multiplex PCR, and the TCRdb table lists in-frame clones only, not all of them. Of about 190,000 clones listed, about three quarters are singletons. Comment on this clone: Its cognate antigen is unknown.

This clonotype was sampled from a woman aged 25 to 39 in good health and CMV-seropositive. Sequences were obtained from PBMCs.

CDR3 sequence reads: CASSLSYGGSTEAFF. CDR3 nucleotides: TGTGCCAGCAGCCTCAGCTATGGGGGGAGCACTGAAGCTTTCTTT. The chain is built from TRBV7-2 and TRBJ1-1, with D perhaps TRBD1 (5 bases). CDR3 length: 15 residues. Trimming stripped 5 bases from V and 4 bases from J, with 17 bases between. CDR1 is SGHTA and CDR2 is FQGNSA in the germline V gene.